The 5 T cell receptor beta chains reported below all come from one sample, sequenced in a study of shared clonotypes between healthy human individuals. Repertoires were generated with immunoSEQ multiplex PCR, while TCRdb's copy carries only in-frame clones and drops some. The table lists more than 2,000,000 clones, just over 90% of them singletons. Sequenced: naive CD4+ T cells from PBMCs. Documented subset: CD45RA+ positively selected. The source is a man in his late teens or twenties in good health. Some clones in this sample may be carry-over from other donors' samples.

This clone has just one count. This chain joins TRBV15 and TRBJ2-1; 9 bases agree with TRBD2. V lost 0 bases, J lost 4 bases, and 10 bases stayed unmatched. Per the germline V gene, CDR1 is LNHNV and CDR2 is YYDKDF (reference sequence). The CDR3 runs to 18 residues. The CDR3 DNA reads TGTGCCACCAGCAGAGAAGCAGGGAGCGGGAGGACATACAATGAGCAGTTCTTC. It encodes CATSREAGSGRTYNEQFF.

The chain recombines TRBV6-6 with TRBJ2-1; tentatively, D is TRBD1 (5 bases). The germline CDR1 and CDR2 sequences are MNHNY and SVGAGI (reference sequence). The CDR3 consists of 15 residues. V was pared by 5 bases and J by 2 bases, with 13 bases between. DNA for the CDR3: TGTGCCAGCAGTAAACAGGCCTTAGCCTACAATGAGCAGTTCTTC. This codes for CASSKQALAYNEQFF.

This chain links TRBV7-8 with TRBJ2-2, with TRBD1 matching over 8 bases. The CDR3 length is 15 residues. Germline lookup yields CDR1 SGHVS and CDR2 FQNEAQ. V lost 6 bases to trimming and J lost 1 base; unmatched junction nucleotides: 4. The CDR3 nucleotides are TGTGCCAGCAGGGTGACAGGGGTGAACACCGGGGAGCTGTTTTTT. It encodes CASRVTGVNTGELFF.

The chain is built from TRBV5-4 and TRBJ2-1; D not certain. This CDR3 region has 13 residues. Germline V gene data show CDR1 as SGHNT and CDR2 as YYREEE (reference sequence). Trimming removed 4 bases at V and 8 bases at J, with 13 bases between. CDR3 loop: CASSQIPSDEQFF. The DNA for the CDR3 is TGTGCCAGCAGCCAGATACCTTCGGATGAGCAGTTCTTC.

The chain combines TRBV5-4 with TRBJ2-1; 8 bases agree with TRBD2. V was pared by 4 bases and J by 5 bases, with 8 bases of the junction left unmatched. CDR1 is SGHNT, CDR2 YYREEE, per germline (reference sequence). The CDR3 sequence is 15 residues long. CDR3 in amino acids: CASSKPGLVDNEQFF. CDR3 in DNA: TGTGCCAGCAGCAAACCGGGACTAGTAGACAATGAGCAGTTCTTC.